This record looks at one TCR beta chain sequence and its context. Its antigen is as yet unknown. Clones were read by immunoSEQ multiplex PCR, and TCRdb kept only the in-frame ones, dropping some. The sample consists of around 1,700 clones, roughly 21% of them appearing once. The source of the sample is a study of T cells in narcolepsy. Study as a whole: Enrolled donors included narcolepsy type 1 or type 2 patients and healthy controls. Overall study results and limits: HCRT-specific and TRIB2-specific autoreactive clonotypes appeared among same-patient CSF and blood CD4+ clonotypes. Autoreactive clonotypes reportedly recurred in blood of same and different patients, not controls.

Sequencing used cultured CD4+ T cells from cerebrospinal fluid. The source of this sequence is a human donor with narcolepsy.

The chain's CDR3 is CASRLPGGRTEAFF. DNA of the CDR3: TGTGCCAGCAGGCTACCTGGGGGTAGGACTGAAGCTTTCTTT. The chain employs TRBV6-5 and TRBJ1-1, with D tentatively TRBD1 (5 bases). V gave up 6 bases and J gave up 5 bases, with 16 bases separating them. The CDR3 is 14 residues long. CDR1 is MNHEY and CDR2 is SVGAGI in the germline V gene.